The T cell receptor beta chain under discussion was sequenced for a study of CD8 T cells in ankylosing spondylitis. Germline CDR1 is SNHLY and CDR2 is FYNNEI. V lost 3 bases and J 4 bases, leaving 9 bases between the germline ends. CDR3 length equals 13 residues. TCRdb passed the 5' RACE reads through MiXCR, listing each CDR3 protein once. The sample consists of over 110,000 distinct CDR3 sequences, approximately 8.4% of them appearing once. Study-level findings and limits: A motif in TCR beta, a set of roughly 8 highly homologous variants, appeared characteristic of ankylosing spondylitis blood. Disease-associated clones were CD8+ and fairly uncommon in peripheral blood.

This clonotype was picked up many times. Antigen: not known. The chain employs TRBV2 and TRBJ1-2, with D possibly matching TRBD1 (6 bases). The clonotype comes from a male donor with ankylosing spondylitis. Sequencing was carried out using synovial fluid, either unsorted or a sorted T cell fraction (not recorded which). The CDR3 reads CASSEQGGYGYTF. The CDR3 coding sequence is TGTGCCAGCAGTGAGCAAGGGGGCTATGGCTACACCTTC.